This is a list of T cell receptor beta chains from one sample in a study of identical twins. TCRdb recomputed calls from the 5' RACE reads with MiXCR, one row per CDR3 protein. The sample contains hundreds of thousands of distinct CDR3 sequences, under 9% of which appear only once. These sequences were also reported in another study, on yellow fever vaccine responses in identical twins.

Sequenced input: memory (CD45RO+) T cells sorted from blood. Source of these receptors: a woman aged 18-29 years in good health. Both conserved end residues are part of each CDR3. A D gene is named only where the DNA matches it firmly. For some rows the clone size is stated as once, few or many, or as a class when expanded; others skip it.

CDR3 protein,D gene,clone size,J gene,V gene
CSAIVLDLAAEQFF,TRBD2,many,TRBJ2-1,TRBV20-1
CASSGSGRALLRDTQYF,TRBD2,few,TRBJ2-3,TRBV6-2/TRBV6-3
CASSTGGHSGTGELFF,-,-,TRBJ2-2,TRBV9
CATGQSNQPQHF,-,many,TRBJ1-5,TRBV6-2/TRBV6-3
CASSLVIYFGTGASGANVLTF,TRBD1,many,TRBJ2-6,TRBV5-1
CASSRRGQGEVFF,TRBD1,-,TRBJ2-2,TRBV3-1
CASSLHANSYEQYF,-,-,TRBJ2-7,TRBV5-1
CASLDLLTAFF,-,many,TRBJ1-1,TRBV10-2
CASQVLREKLFF,-,-,TRBJ1-4,TRBV12-3/TRBV12-4
CASSEQGTFSPLHF,TRBD1,-,TRBJ1-6,TRBV7-2
CASSLLQSRGSGNTIYF,-,-,TRBJ1-3,TRBV5-5
CASSVQGDEQYF,-,many,TRBJ2-7,TRBV9
CASSQDPGLGSYNEQFF,-,many,TRBJ2-1,TRBV4-1
CASSSPRGSGANVLTF,TRBD1,few,TRBJ2-6,TRBV11-2
CASSQDWRGGGSDTQYF,-,few,TRBJ2-3,TRBV4-2
CASATGGASYNEQFF,TRBD2,few,TRBJ2-1,TRBV11-2
CASSLEIVQETQYF,-,-,TRBJ2-5,TRBV5-6
CASSVWGPSVGTQYF,-,-,TRBJ2-5,TRBV6-1
CASRDSMNTEAFF,-,few,TRBJ1-1,TRBV10-1
CSVLEYAGAMSNNEQFF,-,many,TRBJ2-1,TRBV29-1
CASKKREGPDTQYF,TRBD2,many,TRBJ2-3,TRBV28
CASSYKGQGSHGYGYTF,TRBD1,many,TRBJ1-2,TRBV6-5
CASSGSVYTGELFF,-,-,TRBJ2-2,TRBV2
CASSYPGGRVVEQYF,TRBD2,once,TRBJ2-7,TRBV5-6
CASSLPAGAGELFF,-,many,TRBJ2-2,TRBV7-9
CASSQERVNTGELFF,-,few,TRBJ2-2,TRBV4-2
CASMDGSANTGELFF,-,few,TRBJ2-2,TRBV19
CASSPGTEANSPLHF,-,few,TRBJ1-6,TRBV3-1
CASSRTEPGYGYTF,-,-,TRBJ1-2,TRBV5-5
CASSQGGSIVETQYF,-,-,TRBJ2-5,TRBV4-1
CASSDGKDTGELFF,-,many,TRBJ2-2,TRBV6-4
CATRGGRGSTEAFF,-,many,TRBJ1-1,TRBV15
CSARGVAEPQETQYF,-,many,TRBJ2-5,TRBV20-1
CASSERPGFSSYYEQYF,-,-,TRBJ2-7,TRBV2
CASSFAFTDTQYF,-,many,TRBJ2-3,TRBV11-2
CASSLTFHSTDTQYF,-,-,TRBJ2-3,TRBV7-3
CATSVYNEQFF,-,few,TRBJ2-1,TRBV24-1
CASSLGGQGVDEQYF,TRBD1,-,TRBJ2-7,TRBV7-8
CASSPRDRGFTDTQYF,TRBD1,-,TRBJ2-3,TRBV3-1
CASFPTGLPLLEQFF,-,few,TRBJ2-1,TRBV10-3
CASSSPTTASGNTIYF,-,many,TRBJ1-3,TRBV7-9
CASIGTDLNEKLFF,-,-,TRBJ1-4,TRBV2
CASSAGQGSNYGYTF,TRBD1,-,TRBJ1-2,TRBV6-1
CASSPEGLGTGELFF,-,-,TRBJ2-2,TRBV18
CAIRGTGVNTGELFF,TRBD1,-,TRBJ2-2,TRBV10-3
CASSPSGRQGETQYF,TRBD1,-,TRBJ2-5,TRBV7-3
CSASDLAGTSGVEQFF,TRBD2,-,TRBJ2-1,TRBV20-1
CASSAPDRGAYNEQFF,TRBD1,few,TRBJ2-1,TRBV25-1
CASSLEGDWTGSNYGYTF,TRBD1,many,TRBJ1-2,TRBV5-1
CASTDRQGAHEQFF,TRBD1,-,TRBJ2-1,TRBV2
CASSPPDRGNLSSYNSPLHF,TRBD1,many,TRBJ1-6,TRBV14
CAISTNNGDTQYF,-,many,TRBJ2-3,TRBV10-3
CAISGTGFNEQFF,TRBD1,many,TRBJ2-1,TRBV10-3
CASSQDGWGSGELFF,-,few,TRBJ2-2,TRBV4-1